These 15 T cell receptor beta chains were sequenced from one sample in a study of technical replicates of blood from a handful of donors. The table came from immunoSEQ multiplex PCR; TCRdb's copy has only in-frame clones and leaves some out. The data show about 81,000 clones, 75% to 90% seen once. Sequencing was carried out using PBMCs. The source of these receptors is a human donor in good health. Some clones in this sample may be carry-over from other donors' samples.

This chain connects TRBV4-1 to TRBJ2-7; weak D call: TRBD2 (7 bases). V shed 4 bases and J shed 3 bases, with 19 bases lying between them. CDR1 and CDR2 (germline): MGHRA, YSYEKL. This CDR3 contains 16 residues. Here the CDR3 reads CASSPSLGGGLYEQYF. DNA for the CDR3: TGCGCCAGCAGCCCCTCACTGGGGGGGGGCCTCTACGAGCAGTACTTC.

The CDR3 DNA follows: TGTGCCAGCAGCTTATTTCCCAACTCTGGGGCCAACGTCCTGACTTTC. Amino acids: CASSLFPNSGANVLTF. J is TRBJ2-6 and V is TRBV7-2, with unresolved D. The CDR3 is 16 amino acids. V was clipped by 2 bases and J by 0 bases, with 8 bases between them. CDR1 is SGHTA and CDR2 is FQGNSA in the germline V gene. Full variable domain (rest looked up from reference TRBV7-2 and TRBJ2-6): GAGVSQSPSNKVTEKGKDVELRCDPISGHTALYWYRQSLGQGLEFLIYFQGNSAPDKSGLPSDRFSAERTGGSVSTLTIQRTQQEDSAVYLCASSLFPNSGANVLTFGAGSRLTVL.

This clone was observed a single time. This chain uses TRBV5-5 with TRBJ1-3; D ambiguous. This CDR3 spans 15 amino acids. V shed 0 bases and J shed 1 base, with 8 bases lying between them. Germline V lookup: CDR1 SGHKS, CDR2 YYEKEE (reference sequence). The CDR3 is CASSLEFYSGNTIYF. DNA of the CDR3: TGTGCCAGCAGCTTGGAGTTCTATTCTGGAAACACCATATATTTT.

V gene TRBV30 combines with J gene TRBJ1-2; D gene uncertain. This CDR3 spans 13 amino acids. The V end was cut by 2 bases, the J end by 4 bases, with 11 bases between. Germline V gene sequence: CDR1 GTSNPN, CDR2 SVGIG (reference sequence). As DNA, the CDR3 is TGTGCCTGGAGTCCCGCCCAGATCTATGGCTACACCTTC. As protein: CAWSPAQIYGYTF.

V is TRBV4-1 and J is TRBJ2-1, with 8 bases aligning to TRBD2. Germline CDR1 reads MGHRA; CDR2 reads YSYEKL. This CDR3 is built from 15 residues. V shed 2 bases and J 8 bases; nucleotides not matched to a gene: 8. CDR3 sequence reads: CASSQSGTRGDEQFF. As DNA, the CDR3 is TGCGCCAGCAGCCAATCCGGAACGCGGGGGGATGAGCAGTTCTTC.

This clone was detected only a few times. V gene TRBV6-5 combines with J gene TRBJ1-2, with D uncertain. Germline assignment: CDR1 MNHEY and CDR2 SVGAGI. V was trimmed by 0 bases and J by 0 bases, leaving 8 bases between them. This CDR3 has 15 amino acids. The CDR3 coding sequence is TGTGCCAGCAGTTACTCCCCCGTCCCTAACTATGGCTACACCTTC. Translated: CASSYSPVPNYGYTF.

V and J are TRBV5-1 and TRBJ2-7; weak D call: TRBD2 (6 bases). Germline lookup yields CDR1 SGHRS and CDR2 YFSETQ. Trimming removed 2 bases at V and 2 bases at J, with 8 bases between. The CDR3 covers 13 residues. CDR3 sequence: CASSFPGAYEQYF. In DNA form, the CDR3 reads TGCGCCAGCAGCTTCCCGGGGGCCTACGAGCAGTACTTC.

CDR3 residues: CASSVDLSGNTIYF. The CDR3 DNA reads TGTGCCAGCAGCGTAGATCTCTCTGGAAACACCATATATTTT. V is TRBV9 and J is TRBJ1-3; D unresolved. Trimming cost V 0 bases and J 0 bases, with 4 bases left between them. Per the germline V gene, CDR1 is SGDLS and CDR2 is YYNGEE. The CDR3 runs to 14 residues.

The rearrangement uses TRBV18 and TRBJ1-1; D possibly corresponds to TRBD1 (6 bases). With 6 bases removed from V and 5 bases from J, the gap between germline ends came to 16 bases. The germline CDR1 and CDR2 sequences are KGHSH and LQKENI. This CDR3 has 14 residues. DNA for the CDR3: TGTGCCAGCTCGGTACAGGGATTGGGGACTGAAGCTTTCTTT. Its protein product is CASSVQGLGTEAFF.

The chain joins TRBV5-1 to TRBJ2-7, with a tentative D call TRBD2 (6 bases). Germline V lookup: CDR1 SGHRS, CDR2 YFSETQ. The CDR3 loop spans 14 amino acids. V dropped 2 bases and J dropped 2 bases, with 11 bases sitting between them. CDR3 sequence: CASSFSGPPYEQYF. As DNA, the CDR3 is TGCGCCAGCAGCTTTAGCGGTCCTCCCTACGAGCAGTACTTC. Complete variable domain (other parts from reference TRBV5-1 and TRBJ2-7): KAGVTQTPRYLIKTRGQQVTLSCSPISGHRSVSWYQQTPGQGLQFLFEYFSETQRNKGNFPGRFSGRQFSNSRSEMNVSTLELGDSALYLCASSFSGPPYEQYFGPGTRLTVT.

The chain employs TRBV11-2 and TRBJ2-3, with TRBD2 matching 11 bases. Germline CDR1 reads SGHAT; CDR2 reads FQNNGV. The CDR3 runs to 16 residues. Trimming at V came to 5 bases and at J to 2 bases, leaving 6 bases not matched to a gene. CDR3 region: CASSPRLAGTTDTQYF. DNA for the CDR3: TGTGCCAGCAGCCCAAGACTAGCGGGGACCACAGATACGCAGTATTTT. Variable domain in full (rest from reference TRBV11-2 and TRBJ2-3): EAGVAQSPRYKIIEKRQSVAFWCNPISGHATLYWYQQILGQGPKLLIQFQNNGVVDDSQLPKDRFSAERLKGVDSTLKIQPAKLEDSAVYLCASSPRLAGTTDTQYFGPGTRLTVL.

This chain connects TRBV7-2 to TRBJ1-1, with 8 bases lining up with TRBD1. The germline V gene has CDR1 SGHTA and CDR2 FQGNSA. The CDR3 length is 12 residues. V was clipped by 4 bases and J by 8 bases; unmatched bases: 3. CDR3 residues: CASSYRTGEAFF. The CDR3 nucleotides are TGTGCCAGCAGCTACCGGACAGGGGAAGCTTTCTTT.

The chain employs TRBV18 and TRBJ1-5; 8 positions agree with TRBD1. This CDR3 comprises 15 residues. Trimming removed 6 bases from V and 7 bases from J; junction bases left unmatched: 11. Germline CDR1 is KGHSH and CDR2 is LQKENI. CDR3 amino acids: CASSPDREVGQPQHF. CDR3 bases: TGTGCCAGCTCCCCGGACAGGGAGGTAGGGCAGCCCCAGCATTTT. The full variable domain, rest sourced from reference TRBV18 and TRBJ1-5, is NAGVMQNPRHLVRRRGQEARLRCSPMKGHSHVYWYRQLPEEGLKFMVYLQKENIIDESGMPKERFSAEFPKEGPSILRIQQVVRGDSAAYFCASSPDREVGQPQHFGDGTRLSIL.

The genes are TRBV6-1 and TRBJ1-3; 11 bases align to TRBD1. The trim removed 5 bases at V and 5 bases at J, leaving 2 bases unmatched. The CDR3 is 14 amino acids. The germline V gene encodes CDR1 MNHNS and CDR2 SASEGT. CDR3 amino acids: CASSRTGGRNTIYF. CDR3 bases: TGTGCCAGCAGTAGGACAGGGGGCAGAAACACCATATATTTT.

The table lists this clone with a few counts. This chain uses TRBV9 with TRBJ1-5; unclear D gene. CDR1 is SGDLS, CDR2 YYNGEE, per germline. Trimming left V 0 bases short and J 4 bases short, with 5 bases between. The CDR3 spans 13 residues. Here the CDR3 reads CASSVGANQPQHF. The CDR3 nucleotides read TGTGCCAGCAGCGTAGGAGCGAATCAGCCCCAGCATTTT.